This T cell receptor beta chain was found in a study of T cell repertoires in ileal Crohn's disease. In the study overall: Less than 45% were active smokers at surgery; median disease duration was around 8 years. Operated complications were stricturing disease (roughly 61%) and penetrating disease (approximately 39%).

Here immunoSEQ multiplex PCR was the method, and the copy in TCRdb shows in-frame clones only, minus some. The repertoire holds approximately 3,800 clones, with approximately 83% as singletons. The study's findings and limits: All patients with clonality above 26.8% had endoscopic recurrence. Clonal expansions were more frequent in active smokers than non-smokers at surgery.

Germline assignment: CDR1 MNHNS and CDR2 SASEGT. The CDR3 is made up of 14 amino acids. V lost 4 bases and J lost 6, with 13 bases in between. This clone has a handful of counts. Its target is unknown. Sample: ileal tissue. The TCR comes from an adult with Crohn's disease. This chain joins TRBV6-1 and TRBJ2-1; D not resolved. As DNA, the CDR3 is TGTGCCAGCAGTGTCGTACGGGTAGCCAATGAGCAGTTCTTC. This encodes CASSVVRVANEQFF.